Below, 32 T cell receptor beta chains from the same sample are listed, as sequenced in a study of blood T cell repertoires in COVID-19 (dated by TCRdb to between 2020 and 2021). Library preparation employed the immunoSEQ multiplex PCR assay. Drawn from immuneACCESS, this table holds only the in-frame rearrangements with V and J called that TCRdb kept. Clones are partly lost; checked studies trace under half to an unresolved V gene and leave the rest unexplained. The sample table records 30,000 to 40,000 clones; about 89% of these occur just once. The ten top clones hold roughly 5.2% of the sample. The specimen sequenced was peripheral blood. All receptors derive from a human donor in a cohort sampled during active COVID-19.

V is TRBV9 and J is TRBJ2-3; 7 bases are shared with TRBD2. With V trimmed by 0 bases and J by 0 bases, 4 bases remained unmatched. Germline V gives CDR1 SGDLS, CDR2 YYNGEE. The CDR3 covers 16 residues. CDR3 coding DNA: TGTGCCAGCAGCGTAGGAATTAGCGGGAGCACAGATACGCAGTATTTT. Its translation: CASSVGISGSTDTQYF.

This chain joins TRBV15 and TRBJ2-7; possible D gene TRBD1, 5 bases. Looked up from germline, CDR1 is LNHNV and CDR2 is YYDKDF (reference sequence). With 1 base removed from V and 0 bases from J, the gap between germline ends came to 10 bases. The CDR3 extends over 15 amino acids. As DNA, the CDR3 is TGTGCCACCAGCAGAGGTGGACAAAACTCCTACGAGCAGTACGTC. Translated: CATSRGGQNSYEQYV.

V gene TRBV11-2 combines with J gene TRBJ1-1, with TRBD1 identical over 7 bases. The junction had 7 bases not matched to a gene; V was cut back by 5 bases and J by 4 bases. The CDR3 extends over 14 amino acids. Germline lookup yields CDR1 SGHAT and CDR2 FQNNGV. In DNA, the CDR3 is TGTGCCAGCAGCCTGACAGGGAAGGGCACTGAAGCTTTCTTT. Protein sequence: CASSLTGKGTEAFF.

The chain joins TRBV7-8 to TRBJ2-1, with 9 positions matching TRBD2. Germline CDR1 reads SGHVS; CDR2 reads FQNEAQ. Trimming cost V 1 base and J 6 bases; bases outside gene matches: 7. This CDR3 has 16 residues. The CDR3 DNA follows: TGTGCCAGCAGCTTAGATGGGCTAGCGGGAACCAATGAGCAGTTCTTC. Protein: CASSLDGLAGTNEQFF.

This clone was seen only once. The rearrangement links TRBV10-3 to TRBJ2-2; 9 bases map to TRBD1. V lost 7 bases and J lost 4; bases outside the gene matches: 7. CDR3 length: 15 residues. Germline CDR1 and CDR2: ENHRY and SYGVKD. In nucleotides, the CDR3 is TGTGCCATCAACCCGGGACAGGGAGGCACCGGGGAGCTGTTTTTT. The encoded protein is CAINPGQGGTGELFF.

The chain links TRBV7-2 to TRBJ2-2, with 8 bases aligning to TRBD1. The CDR3 covers 16 residues. V lost 7 bases and J lost 5; bases outside the gene matches: 12. Germline loops: CDR1 SGHTA, CDR2 FQGNSA. CDR3 DNA: TGTGCCAGCACCCTGGGGTGGACAGGGAGGACCGGGGAGCTGTTTTTT. It yields the protein CASTLGWTGRTGELFF.

V is TRBV29-1 and J is TRBJ1-2; D possibly corresponds to TRBD1 (6 bases). The CDR3 extends over 17 amino acids. Trimming cost V 6 bases and J 2 bases, with 25 bases left between them. Germline CDR1 SQVTM, CDR2 ANQGSEA. CDR3 amino acids: CSVHLKLDRPLNYGYTF. CDR3 DNA sequence: TGCAGCGTCCACCTAAAGCTTGACAGGCCTCTAAACTATGGCTACACCTTC. The variable domain in full, with the rest retrieved from reference TRBV29-1 and TRBJ1-2, is SAVISQKPSRDICQRGTSLTIQCQVDSQVTMMFWYRQQPGQSLTLIATANQGSEATYESGFVIDKFPISRPNLTFSTLTVSNMSPEDSSIYLCSVHLKLDRPLNYGYTFGSGTRLTVV.

The chain combines TRBV5-4 with TRBJ1-1; no clear D. The germline V gene encodes CDR1 SGHNT and CDR2 YYREEE (reference sequence). The CDR3 contains 12 residues. Trimming took off 4 bases at V and 8 bases at J, with 12 bases between the two ends. CDR3 in DNA: TGTGCCAGCAGCGGCGGGCCTCTCGAAGCTTTCTTT. It is translated as CASSGGPLEAFF.

This sequence joins TRBV5-8 and TRBJ1-1, with D hard to call. Germline V CDR1 and CDR2: SGHTS, YDEGEE. Trimming removed 0 bases from V and 2 bases from J, with 8 bases in between. The length of the CDR3 is 14 residues. The CDR3 here is CASSLVGSNTEAFF. CDR3 coding DNA: TGTGCCAGCAGCTTGGTTGGCAGTAACACTGAAGCTTTCTTT.

V gene TRBV4-3 combines with J gene TRBJ1-3; the D is unclear. The CDR3 loop spans 16 amino acids. V was cut by 0 bases and J by 0 bases, with 9 bases left in between. Germline assignment: CDR1 LGHNA and CDR2 YSLEER. The CDR3 nucleotides are TGCGCCAGCAGCCAAGATGCACTAAACTCTGGAAACACCATATATTTT. Its protein is CASSQDALNSGNTIYF.

The rearrangement links TRBV2 to TRBJ1-4, with 11 bases fitting TRBD1. The CDR3 covers 16 residues. Germline CDR1 and CDR2: SNHLY and FYNNEI. V lost 10 bases, J lost 2 bases, and 9 bases stayed unmatched. CDR3 sequence: CATSRDRGTTNEKLFF. For the CDR3, the DNA is TGTGCCACCTCCAGGGACAGGGGGACCACTAATGAAAAACTGTTTTTT.

The chain combines TRBV6-6 with TRBJ1-5; 7 bases match TRBD1. J lost 6 bases, V lost 2 bases, and 7 bases had no gene match. Germline-derived CDR1 and CDR2 are MNHNY and SVGAGI (reference sequence). The CDR3 spans 15 residues. CDR3 nucleotides: TGTGCCAGCAGTTACGTACAGGGGAGCGGTCAGCCCCAGCATTTT. Translated, it gives CASSYVQGSGQPQHF.

In this sample, this clone turned up once. This chain connects TRBV7-8 to TRBJ1-6, with a possible D match to TRBD1 (5 bases). The V gene's germline CDR1 is SGHVS and CDR2 FQNEAQ. V was trimmed by 10 bases and J by 0 bases, leaving 10 bases between them. The CDR3 is 14 residues long. The CDR3 DNA reads TGTGCCACCCAGACAGTCTCCTATAATTCACCCCTCCACTTT. Amino acids: CATQTVSYNSPLHF.

The chain links TRBV19 to TRBJ1-5; weak D call: TRBD1 (6 bases). This CDR3 spans 15 amino acids. V lost 3 bases and J lost 9, with 18 bases in between. The germline gives CDR1 LNHDA, CDR2 SQIVND (reference sequence). This CDR3 reads CASSMVTRGGGPQHF. CDR3 DNA sequence: TGTGCCAGTAGTATGGTAACCAGGGGCGGTGGGCCCCAGCATTTT.

This clone was found once. V is TRBV5-6 and J is TRBJ2-7, with 7 bases lining up with TRBD1. Per germline, CDR1 SGHDT and CDR2 YYEEEE. The CDR3 loop spans 15 amino acids. The trim removed 2 bases at V and 1 base at J, leaving 6 bases unmatched. DNA of the CDR3: TGTGCCAGCAGCTTTATAGGGGGCACTTCCTACGAGCAGTACGTC. Translated: CASSFIGGTSYEQYV.

The chain recombines TRBV6-4 with TRBJ1-4, with no clear D. From germline, CDR1 is MRHNA and CDR2 SNTAGT. Trimming cost V 0 bases and J 8 bases, with 13 bases left between them. This CDR3 has 15 residues. The CDR3: CASSDSLAVLEKLFF. As DNA, the CDR3 is TGTGCCAGCAGTGACTCATTGGCAGTCTTAGAAAAACTGTTTTTT.

The rearrangement joins TRBV20-1 to TRBJ2-7; no firm D call. The CDR3 spans 11 residues. Germline V gene sequence: CDR1 DFQATT, CDR2 SNEGSKA (reference sequence). Trimming removed 5 bases at V and 3 bases at J, with 8 bases between. The CDR3 DNA is TGCAGTGCTGCGGTCCGCTACGAGCAGTACGTC. It yields the protein CSAAVRYEQYV.

This chain connects TRBV2 to TRBJ1-2; a possible D gene is TRBD1 (6 bases). CDR1 and CDR2 (germline): SNHLY, FYNNEI. The CDR3 loop spans 14 amino acids. Trimming cost V 7 bases and J 4 bases, with 16 bases left between them. The CDR3 nucleotides are TGTGCCAGCAAAGGGGAACAGGGAGTCTATGGCTACACCTTC. It yields the protein CASKGEQGVYGYTF.

The chain has TRBV2 and TRBJ2-2, with no clear D. This CDR3 comprises 11 residues. The germline V and J ends were trimmed by 11 bases and 7 bases, with 11 bases remaining between them. CDR1 SNHLY and CDR2 FYNNEI come from the germline V gene. The CDR3 bases are TGTGCCTTTCAACGGAGCGGGGAGCTGTTTTTT. It yields the protein CAFQRSGELFF.

The V gene is TRBV19, the J gene TRBJ1-1, with D possibly being TRBD1 (6 bases). The germline V and J ends were trimmed by 4 bases and 1 base, with 10 bases remaining between them. The CDR3 sequence is 14 residues long. Germline values: CDR1 LNHDA, CDR2 SQIVND (reference sequence). CDR3: CASSTLGGNTEAFF. CDR3 bases: TGTGCCAGTAGTACCCTAGGGGGGAACACTGAAGCTTTCTTT.

Only a few counts were recorded for this clone. The genes are TRBV5-6 and TRBJ2-7; 8 bases are shared with TRBD2. The CDR3 spans 14 residues. V was pared by 2 bases and J by 4 bases, with 5 bases of the junction left unmatched. Germline CDR1 reads SGHDT; CDR2 reads YYEEEE. The CDR3 DNA reads as TGTGCCAGCAGCTTCGGACTAGCCGAATACGAGCAGTACGTC. It yields the protein CASSFGLAEYEQYV.

The chain carries TRBV28 and TRBJ1-2; D unclear. The CDR3 runs to 12 residues. V lost 3 bases and J 4 bases, leaving 6 bases between the germline ends. Germline V gives CDR1 MDHEN, CDR2 SYDVKM. The DNA of the CDR3 is TGTGCCAGCAGTTTCCGGAGCTATGGCTACACCTTC. This gives the protein CASSFRSYGYTF.

The CDR3 here is CASRDRPTNEKLFF. The CDR3 nucleotides are TGTGCCAGCAGGGACAGACCAACTAATGAAAAACTGTTTTTT. The V and J genes are TRBV6-5 and TRBJ1-4, with D possibly matching TRBD1 (6 bases). There are 14 residues in the CDR3. Trimming cost V 6 bases and J 0 bases, with 8 bases left between them. CDR1 is MNHEY, CDR2 SVGAGI, per germline.

The V and J genes are TRBV24-1 and TRBJ2-1, with a tentative D call TRBD2 (7 bases). The CDR3 is 17 residues long. CDR1 and CDR2 from the germline V gene are KGHDR and SFDVKD. V was cut by 4 bases and J by 2 bases, with 17 bases left in between. CDR3 protein: CATSESAGGGTYNEQFF. The CDR3 coding sequence is TGTGCCACCAGTGAATCGGCTGGGGGGGGCACCTACAATGAGCAGTTCTTC.

In its sample, this clone was seen once. The chain has TRBV3-1 (or the pseudogene TRBV3-2) and TRBJ1-2; 10 positions match TRBD1. CDR3 length: 15 amino acids. V dropped 1 base and J dropped 8; count of bases not matched to a gene: 7. Germline CDR1 is LGHDT and CDR2 is YNNKEL (reference sequence). CDR3 bases: TGTGCCAGCAGCCAAGGTCCCGACAGGGGGCAAGGCTACACCTTC. It encodes CASSQGPDRGQGYTF.

This chain joins TRBV10-3 and TRBJ1-2, with a tentative D call TRBD1 (5 bases). Germline lookup yields CDR1 ENHRY and CDR2 SYGVKD. V shed 5 bases and J shed 5 bases, with 15 bases lying between them. The CDR3 consists of 14 residues. CDR3 coding DNA: TGTGCCATCAGTCTGGGGGGGAGGGAGTATGGCTACACCTTC. Its protein is CAISLGGREYGYTF.

The chain couples TRBV11-2 to TRBJ2-2; perhaps TRBD2 as D (6 bases). V lost 5 bases and J 1 base, leaving 11 bases between the germline ends. The CDR3 sequence is 15 residues long. Germline V CDR1 and CDR2: SGHAT, FQNNGV. CDR3: CASSTLSGNTGELFF. CDR3 coding DNA: TGTGCCAGCAGCACCCTTAGCGGGAACACCGGGGAGCTGTTTTTT.

V gene TRBV19 combines with J gene TRBJ1-2, with 9 bases identical to TRBD1. The CDR3 is made up of 15 amino acids. V dropped 6 bases and J dropped 4; count of bases not matched to a gene: 9. Germline lookup yields CDR1 LNHDA and CDR2 SQIVND (reference sequence). CDR3 DNA: TGTGCCAGTAGGGACAGGGGCGCAGGTCTCTATGGCTACACCTTC. Translating it yields CASRDRGAGLYGYTF.

On this clone itself: A junction boundary mismatches the germline segment, possibly from a read error. The chain recombines TRBV5-1 with TRBJ2-2; 7 bases are a match to TRBD2. The CDR3 totals 16 residues. The germline gives CDR1 SGHRS, CDR2 YFSETQ. CDR3 nucleotides: TGCGCCAGCAGCTTGGTTGGCGGGAGCGGCACCAGGGAGCTGTTTTTT. It is translated as CASSLVGGSGTRELFF.

The CDR3 reads CATSAFGQGGEKLFF. CDR3 bases: TGTGCCACCAGCGCTTTCGGGCAGGGAGGTGAAAAACTGTTTTTT. The V call is TRBV15, the J call TRBJ1-4; a possible D gene is TRBD1 (5 bases). The CDR3 sequence is 15 residues long. Germline lookup yields CDR1 LNHNV and CDR2 YYDKDF (reference sequence). V was shortened by 5 bases and J by 7 bases, with 17 bases between the two germline ends. The entire variable domain, with the rest obtained from reference TRBV15 and TRBJ1-4, is as follows: DAMVIQNPRYQVTQFGKPVTLSCSQTLNHNVMYWYQQKSSQAPKLLFHYYDKDFNNEADTPDNFQSRRPNTSFCFLDIRSPGLGDTAMYLCATSAFGQGGEKLFFGSGTQLSVL.

The chain carries TRBV19 and TRBJ1-2; 8 nucleotides align to TRBD1. The V gene end was trimmed by 3 bases and the J gene end by 6 bases; junction bases not matched to a gene: 9. The CDR3 runs to 15 residues. Germline CDR1 and CDR2: LNHDA and SQIVND (reference sequence). CDR3 DNA: TGTGCCAGTAGTATCCACAGGGGGGGGCTAGATGGCTACACCTTC. Its translation: CASSIHRGGLDGYTF.

This rearrangement joins TRBV28 to TRBJ1-2; D possibly corresponds to TRBD1 (6 bases). Germline V gene data show CDR1 as MDHEN and CDR2 as SYDVKM. This CDR3 is built from 11 residues. V was shortened by 3 bases and J by 12 bases, with 11 bases between the two germline ends. CDR3 DNA: TGTGCCAGCAGTTTGTACGACAGGAACACCTTC. Its protein product is CASSLYDRNTF.